The rows below give T cell receptor beta chains drawn from one sample of a study of cytomegalovirus exposure and HLA in healthy donors. The method was immunoSEQ multiplex PCR; TCRdb's version includes in-frame clones alone and lacks a portion of them. Found here are tens of thousands of clones, about 80% of them singletons; the top ten hold 2.9%. The specimen sequenced was PBMCs. These receptor sequences come from a man aged 50 to 60 in good health and CMV-seronegative. Both conserved end residues are part of each CDR3. A D gene is named only where the DNA matches it firmly. Only some rows state a clone size, as once, few, many or a class for expanded clones.

>TRBD2|.|TRBJ2-2|TRBV5-1
TGCGCCAGCAGCTTCAGCGGGGTCCAGACCGGGGAGCTGTTTTTT
CASSFSGVQTGELFF
>.|.|TRBJ1-2|TRBV6-5
TGTGCCAGCAGGGTAGGGGGTAACTATGGCTACACCTTC
CASRVGGNYGYTF
>TRBD2|few|TRBJ2-3|TRBV13
TGTGCCAGCAGCTTAGGCCTAAAGCGGCGGGGGAGCACAGATACGCAGTATTTT
CASSLGLKRRGSTDTQYF
>TRBD2|.|TRBJ2-5|TRBV4-2
TGTGCCAGCAGCCAAGATCTGACGGGGGGGCCTTGGGAGACCCAGTACTTC
CASSQDLTGGPWETQYF
>.|.|TRBJ2-3|TRBV7-9
TGTTCCAGCAGCTCCTATGCAGATACGCAGTATTTT
CSSSSYADTQYF
>.|.|TRBJ2-3|TRBV28
TGTGCCAGCAGTTTGTACGGGACACACAGCACAGATACGCAGTATTTT
CASSLYGTHSTDTQYF
>.|.|TRBJ2-7|TRBV7-2
TGTGCCAGCAGCTTACGCTACGAGCAGTACTTC
CASSLRYEQYF
>TRBD1|.|TRBJ1-6|TRBV9
TGTGCCAGCAGCGCGCAGACAGGGGGGATGGGTTCACCCCTCCACTTT
CASSAQTGGMGSPLHF
>.|.|TRBJ1-1|TRBV7-9
TGTGCCAGCAGCTCGAGGGTTGGGGACACTGAAGCTTTCTTT
CASSSRVGDTEAFF
>.|.|TRBJ2-7|TRBV27
TGTGCCAGCAGTCCCCTAGTTTGGTTGGAGGCGAACTACGAGCAGTACTTC
CASSPLVWLEANYEQYF
>TRBD1|.|TRBJ2-1|TRBV5-1
TGCGCCAGCAGCTTGGTCCCCGACAGGGCCTCCTACAATGAGCAGTTCTTC
CASSLVPDRASYNEQFF
>.|.|TRBJ2-6|TRBV28
TGTGCCAGCGTCGAACAAGGGGCCAACGTCCTGACTTTC
CASVEQGANVLTF
>TRBD1|.|TRBJ2-7|TRBV12-5
TGTGCTAGTGGTTTGGTGGTGACAGGGGGCTCCTACGAACAGTACTTC
CASGLVVTGGSYEQYF
>TRBD1|.|TRBJ1-2|TRBV6-1
TGTGCCAGCAGTGAGGGACAGGGGGTAGGCTACACCTTC
CASSEGQGVGYTF
>.|.|TRBJ1-1|TRBV5-1
TGCGCCAGCAGATCTGGAGGTACTGAAGCTTTCTTT
CASRSGGTEAFF
>.|.|TRBJ2-2|TRBV7-2
TGTGCCAGCAGTACCCATTATCGGAGCCAGAACACCGGGGAGCTGTTTTTT
CASSTHYRSQNTGELFF
>.|.|TRBJ1-3|TRBV6-4
TGTGCCAGCTCCGGCCGGGTGTACGCTGGAAACACCATATATTTT
CASSGRVYAGNTIYF
>.|.|TRBJ1-4|TRBV7-2
TGTGCCAGCAGCTTAGGGACAAAGAATGAAAAACTGTTTTTT
CASSLGTKNEKLFF
>.|.|TRBJ2-3|TRBV9
TGTGCCAGCACTACAGGCGTTCCCAGCACAGATACGCAGTATTTT
CASTTGVPSTDTQYF
>.|few|TRBJ2-3|TRBV7-9
TGTGCCAGCAGCTTAGCGCAGGGGATGGGCACAGATACGCAGTATTTT
CASSLAQGMGTDTQYF
>TRBD2|.|TRBJ2-2|TRBV4-1
TGCGCCAGCAGCCCTCGGCGGGGGGGCGGCGGGGAGCTGTTTTTT
CASSPRRGGGGELFF
>.|.|TRBJ2-7|TRBV18
TGTGCCAGCTCATCAGACAGCAGCTCCTACGAGCAGTACTTC
CASSSDSSSYEQYF
>.|once|TRBJ2-3|TRBV2
TGTGCCAGCAGCCGGGAGACCACAGATACGCAGTATTTT
CASSRETTDTQYF
>.|.|TRBJ2-7|TRBV5-1
TGCGCCAGCAGCTTCCAGGGGTTCGACTACGAGCAGTACTTC
CASSFQGFDYEQYF
>TRBD1|.|TRBJ2-7|TRBV5-1
TGCGCCAGCAGCGTGGGAGGACAGGGGGTGTACGAGCAGTACTTC
CASSVGGQGVYEQYF
>.|.|TRBJ2-7|TRBV27
TGTGCCAGTCGTCCTCCGAGCTCCTACGAGCAGTACTTC
CASRPPSSYEQYF
>.|.|TRBJ1-2|TRBV6-6
TGTGCCAGCAGTTCAAACTATGGCTACACCTTC
CASSSNYGYTF
>.|.|TRBJ1-4|TRBV2
TGTGCCAGCAGATTGGGCTCCCATGGTAATGAAAAACTGTTTTTT
CASRLGSHGNEKLFF
>TRBD1|few|TRBJ1-2|TRBV6-6
TGTGCCAGCTCACCCGGGGACAGAGCTGGTGGCTACACCTTC
CASSPGDRAGGYTF
>.|.|TRBJ1-2|TRBV28
TGTGCCAGCAGTTTAGGCAGGGGCTCAAACTATGGCTACACCTTC
CASSLGRGSNYGYTF
>.|.|TRBJ1-2|TRBV19
TGTGCCAGTAGTATGACTCTGGGCAGGGAATCCAATGGCTACACCTTC
CASSMTLGRESNGYTF
>.|.|TRBJ1-4|TRBV5-1
TGCGCCAGCAGCTTTAGCGGCAGACCAACTAATGAAAAACTGTTTTTT
CASSFSGRPTNEKLFF
>.|once|TRBJ1-2|TRBV14
TGTGCCAGCAGCGCAACGTTCGGACAGCGCGACTATGGCTACACCTTC
CASSATFGQRDYGYTF
>.|once|TRBJ1-1|TRBV2
TGTGCCAGCAGTGTTAGGGAGGGTAGCACTGAAGCTTTCTTT
CASSVREGSTEAFF
>.|.|TRBJ1-5|TRBV15
TGTGCCACCAGTGAGGGTCCCTATCAGCCCCAGCATTTT
CATSEGPYQPQHF
>.|.|TRBJ1-2|TRBV2
TGTGCCAGCAGTGGCGGACTTAACTATGGCTACACCTTC
CASSGGLNYGYTF
>.|.|TRBJ2-7|TRBV2
TGTGCCAGCACCCGTCGGACAGACTACGAGCAGTACTTC
CASTRRTDYEQYF
>.|once|TRBJ2-2|TRBV9
TGTGCCAGCAGCGTAGGGTTACAGGGAGCGAACACCGGGGAGCTGTTTTTT
CASSVGLQGANTGELFF
>.|.|TRBJ2-1|TRBV5-1
TGCGCCAGCAGCCCGGGTGGGGGGACGAGTAACAATGAGCAGTTCTTC
CASSPGGGTSNNEQFF
>TRBD1|once|TRBJ2-1|TRBV7-6
TGTGCCAGCAGCTTAGTGCAGGGGGCCTACAATGAGCAGTTCTTC
CASSLVQGAYNEQFF
>TRBD1|.|TRBJ1-1|TRBV6-5
TGTGCCAGCAGTTACATAGGCAAGGGGGCCACTGAAGCTTTCTTT
CASSYIGKGATEAFF
>.|.|TRBJ2-7|TRBV18
TGTGCCAGCTCACCACCGAGCAGGGACTCCTACGAGCAGTACTTC
CASSPPSRDSYEQYF
>.|.|TRBJ2-2|TRBV14
TGTGCCAGCAGCCAAGCGGTCGGGGGGGAGCTGTTTTTT
CASSQAVGGELFF
>.|.|TRBJ1-6|TRBV6-5
TGTGCCAGCAGTCCTCAGAGCGGCTCACCCCTCCACTTT
CASSPQSGSPLHF
>TRBD2|.|TRBJ2-3|TRBV28
TGTGCCAGCAGTTTTAGCGGGGGAGGTTCAGATACGCAGTATTTT
CASSFSGGGSDTQYF
>.|.|TRBJ2-5|TRBV15
TGTGCCACCAGCAGATCTGAGACCCAGTACTTC
CATSRSETQYF
>TRBD1|.|TRBJ2-1|TRBV10-3
TGTGCCATCAGTGAGGGGACAGGGGGGCAGTTCTTC
CAISEGTGGQFF
>.|once|TRBJ1-2|TRBV2
TGTGCCAGCAGGGCGGGGGAGGGGGCTAACTATGGCTACACCTTC
CASRAGEGANYGYTF
>TRBD2|.|TRBJ2-5|TRBV5-4
TGTGCCAGCAGCCTGGGGGGACTAGCGGGGGGACGGGAGACCCAGTACTTC
CASSLGGLAGGRETQYF
>.|.|TRBJ2-7|TRBV6-6
TGTGCCAGCAGTTACCAGCTGGGGGCGTTGGGCGAGCAGTACTTC
CASSYQLGALGEQYF
>.|.|TRBJ2-2|TRBV19
TGTGCCAGTAGTACGACTACAGGGACCGGGGAGCTGTTTTTT
CASSTTTGTGELFF